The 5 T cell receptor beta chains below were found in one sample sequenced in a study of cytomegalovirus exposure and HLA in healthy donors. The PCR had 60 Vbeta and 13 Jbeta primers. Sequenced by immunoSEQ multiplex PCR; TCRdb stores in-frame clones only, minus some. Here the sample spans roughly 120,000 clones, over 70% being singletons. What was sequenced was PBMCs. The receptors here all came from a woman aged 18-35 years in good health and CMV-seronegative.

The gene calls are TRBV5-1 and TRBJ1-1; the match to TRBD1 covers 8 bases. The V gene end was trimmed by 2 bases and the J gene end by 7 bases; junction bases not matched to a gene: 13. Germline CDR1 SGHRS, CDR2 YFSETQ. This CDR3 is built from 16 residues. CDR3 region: CASSLQVTGVGGEAFF. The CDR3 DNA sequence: TGCGCCAGCAGCTTACAAGTGACAGGGGTTGGGGGTGAAGCTTTCTTT.

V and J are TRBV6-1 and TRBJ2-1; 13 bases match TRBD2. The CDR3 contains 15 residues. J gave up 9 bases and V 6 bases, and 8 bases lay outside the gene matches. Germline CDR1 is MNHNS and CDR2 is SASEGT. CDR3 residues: CASSRRTSGSSEQFF. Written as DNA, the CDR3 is TGTGCCAGCAGCCGCAGGACTAGCGGGAGTAGTGAGCAGTTCTTC.

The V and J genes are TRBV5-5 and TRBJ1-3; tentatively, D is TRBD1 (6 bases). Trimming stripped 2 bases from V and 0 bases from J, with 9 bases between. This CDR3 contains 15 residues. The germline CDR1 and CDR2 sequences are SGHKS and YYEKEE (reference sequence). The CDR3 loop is CASSFGGRSGNTIYF. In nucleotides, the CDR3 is TGTGCCAGCAGCTTTGGGGGCCGCTCTGGAAACACCATATATTTT.

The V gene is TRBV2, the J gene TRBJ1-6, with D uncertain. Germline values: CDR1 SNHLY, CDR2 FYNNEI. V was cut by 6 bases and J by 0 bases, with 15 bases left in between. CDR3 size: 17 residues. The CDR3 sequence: CASSSGPGSSYNSPLHF. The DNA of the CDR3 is TGTGCCAGCAGCTCCGGACCCGGGAGCTCCTATAATTCACCCCTCCACTTT.

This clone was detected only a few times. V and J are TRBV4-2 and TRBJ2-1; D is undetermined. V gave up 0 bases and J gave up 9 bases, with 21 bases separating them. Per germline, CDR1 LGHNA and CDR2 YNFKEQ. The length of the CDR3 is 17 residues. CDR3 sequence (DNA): TGTGCCAGCAGCCAAGATAAAGGCGACTGGCTCCCCTTTGAGCAGTTCTTC. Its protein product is CASSQDKGDWLPFEQFF.